Each of the 24 T cell receptor beta chains below was sequenced from the same sample in a study of control samples from healthy donors and cancer patients. The protocol was immunoSEQ multiplex PCR, while the TCRdb copy is restricted to in-frame clones and leaves out a portion. The profile shows 100,000 to 150,000 clones, just under 90% of them singletons. The sequenced material came from PBMCs. Source of these receptors: a middle-aged man with head and neck cancer.

This chain joins TRBV30 and TRBJ2-7; no clear D gene. This CDR3 contains 14 residues. V lost 8 bases and J lost 2, with 19 bases in between. Germline lookup yields CDR1 GTSNPN and CDR2 SVGIG (reference sequence). CDR3 sequence: CAPQGPSAPYEQYF. The CDR3 region has the DNA TGTGCCCCCCAAGGTCCGTCCGCTCCCTACGAGCAGTACTTC.

The V and J genes are TRBV7-2 and TRBJ1-6; 7 nucleotides line up with TRBD1. J gave up 8 bases and V 1 base, and 5 bases lay outside the gene matches. This CDR3 is 15 amino acids long. The germline V gene encodes CDR1 SGHTA and CDR2 FQGNSA. As DNA, the CDR3 is TGTGCCAGCAGCTTAGGGTACAGGGGTGATTCACCCCTCCACTTT. It encodes CASSLGYRGDSPLHF.

A single count supports this clone. J is TRBJ2-4 and V is TRBV19, with D hard to call. V lost 3 bases to trimming and J lost 0 bases, with 12 bases between them. CDR3 size: 16 residues. Germline CDR1 is LNHDA and CDR2 is SQIVND (reference sequence). The DNA of the CDR3 is TGTGCCAGTAGTATTGTTCCCGGATTAGCCAAAAACATTCAGTACTTC. This translates into CASSIVPGLAKNIQYF.

The chain has TRBV27 and TRBJ2-1; TRBD2 might be the D (5 bases). Germline CDR1 is MNHEY and CDR2 is SMNVEV (reference sequence). V dropped 1 base and J dropped 2 bases, with 9 bases sitting between them. The CDR3 is 15 amino acids. CDR3 loop: CASSLFIGTYNEQFF. For the CDR3, the DNA is TGTGCCAGCAGTTTATTTATCGGGACCTACAATGAGCAGTTCTTC.

V gene TRBV7-9 combines with J gene TRBJ1-1; tentative D call: TRBD1 (5 bases). The length of the CDR3 is 15 residues. Trimming shortened V by 3 bases and J by 0 bases, and 11 bases separated the two germline ends. In germline, CDR1 is SEHNR, CDR2 FQNEAQ (reference sequence). The CDR3 here is CASSFFQGMNTEAFF. The CDR3 DNA reads as TGTGCCAGCAGCTTCTTCCAGGGCATGAACACTGAAGCTTTCTTT. The entire variable domain, with the rest obtained from reference TRBV7-9 and TRBJ1-1, is as follows: DTGVSQNPRHKITKRGQNVTFRCDPISEHNRLYWYRQTLGQGPEFLTYFQNEAQLEKSRLLSDRFSAERPKGSFSTLEIQRTEQGDSAMYLCASSFFQGMNTEAFFGQGTRLTVV.

This clone was observed a single time. Here the CDR3 DNA reads TGCGCCAGCAGCTCGGTGGGCAGGGCTAACTATGGCTACACCTTC. This translates into CASSSVGRANYGYTF. The gene calls are TRBV4-1 and TRBJ1-2, with D maybe TRBD1 (5 bases). Germline-derived CDR1 and CDR2 are MGHRA and YSYEKL. The CDR3 contains 15 residues. Trimming cost V 5 bases and J 0 bases, with 13 bases left between them.

The rearrangement uses TRBV19 and TRBJ1-5; possibly TRBD1 for D (5 bases). The length of the CDR3 is 15 residues. V was trimmed by 4 bases and J by 3 bases, leaving 13 bases between them. CDR1 LNHDA and CDR2 SQIVND come from the germline V gene (reference sequence). CDR3 region: CASSKDQGDNQPQHF. The CDR3 DNA sequence: TGTGCCAGTAGTAAGGACCAAGGGGACAATCAGCCCCAGCATTTT.

The rearrangement joins TRBV5-1 to TRBJ1-2, with 7 bases identical to TRBD1. The CDR3 is 15 residues long. Germline V gene sequence: CDR1 SGHRS, CDR2 YFSETQ. V dropped 9 bases and J dropped 0; count of bases not matched to a gene: 11. The CDR3, as DNA: TGCGCCACCATCTGGTGGGACAGCCCTAACTATGGCTACACCTTC. Translation: CATIWWDSPNYGYTF.

The rearrangement uses TRBV3-1 (or the pseudogene TRBV3-2) and TRBJ2-3; D call uncertain. V was trimmed by 3 bases and J by 1 base, leaving 11 bases between them. The germline gives CDR1 LGHDT, CDR2 YNNKEL (reference sequence). CDR3 length: 15 amino acids. CDR3 DNA sequence: TGTGCCAGCAGCCAGGTTCTAGTCGGCACAGATACGCAGTATTTT. Residues: CASSQVLVGTDTQYF.

The rearrangement joins TRBV7-6 to TRBJ1-5; TRBD1 agrees at 10 bases. V lost 3 bases and J lost 4; bases outside the gene matches: 3. Per germline, CDR1 SGHVS and CDR2 FNYEAQ. CDR3 length: 15 residues. The CDR3 protein is CASSLGTGVNQPQHF. The CDR3 nucleotides are TGTGCCAGCAGCTTGGGGACAGGGGTAAATCAGCCCCAGCATTTT.

The gene calls are TRBV11-1 and TRBJ2-1, with D tentatively TRBD1 (5 bases). V was shortened by 3 bases and J by 6 bases, with 12 bases between the two germline ends. The germline V gene encodes CDR1 SGHAT and CDR2 FQDESV (reference sequence). The CDR3 has 14 amino acids. The CDR3 reads CASSFREHSNEQFF. The CDR3, as DNA: TGTGCCAGCAGCTTCAGGGAACATTCCAATGAGCAGTTCTTC.

The CDR3 DNA is TGTGCCAGCTCATCGAGGCTAGGTTCAGTCGATGAGCAGTTCTTC. Amino acids: CASSSRLGSVDEQFF. The chain has TRBV18 and TRBJ2-1; D ambiguous. In germline, CDR1 is KGHSH, CDR2 LQKENI. This CDR3 region has 15 residues. Trimming took off 5 bases at V and 8 bases at J, with 19 bases between the two ends.

This sequence joins TRBV6-5 and TRBJ2-7; a weak D match, TRBD2 (6 bases). V was trimmed by 0 bases and J by 4 bases, leaving 13 bases between them. Germline V CDR1 and CDR2: MNHEY, SVGAGI. This CDR3 spans 15 amino acids. The CDR3 nucleotides read TGTGCCAGCAGTTACTCGTCTAGCGATAATTACGAGCAGTACTTC. Its translation: CASSYSSSDNYEQYF.

The chain carries TRBV27 and TRBJ1-2, with 8 bases fitting TRBD1. Per germline, CDR1 MNHEY and CDR2 SMNVEV (reference sequence). The CDR3 has 15 residues. V was clipped by 0 bases and J by 2 bases; unmatched bases: 2. CDR3 nucleotides: TGTGCCAGCAGTTTATCCGGGACAGGAAACTATGGCTACACCTTC. Translated: CASSLSGTGNYGYTF.

The chain employs TRBV7-8 and TRBJ2-6; D might be TRBD2 (5 bases). This CDR3 region has 17 residues. The germline CDR1 and CDR2 sequences are SGHVS and FQNEAQ. V was pared by 3 bases and J by 0 bases, with 12 bases between. CDR3 sequence: CASSFPGILSGANVLTF. CDR3 in DNA: TGTGCCAGCAGCTTTCCCGGGATCCTCTCTGGGGCCAACGTCCTGACTTTC. Full variable domain (rest looked up from reference TRBV7-8 and TRBJ2-6): GAGVSQSPRYKVAKRGQDVALRCDPISGHVSLFWYQQALGQGPEFLTYFQNEAQLDKSGLPSDRFFAERPEGSVSTLKIQRTQQEDSAVYLCASSFPGILSGANVLTFGAGSRLTVL.

The rearrangement uses TRBV29-1 and TRBJ2-7, with unresolved D. This CDR3 comprises 14 residues. Trimming shortened V by 1 base and J by 6 bases, and 16 bases separated the two germline ends. Germline V gives CDR1 SQVTM, CDR2 ANQGSEA. In DNA, the CDR3 is TGCAGCGTTGAAGTGGGTTGGTCTCTTGGCGAGCAGTACTTC. Translation gives CSVEVGWSLGEQYF.

As DNA, the CDR3 is TGTGCCAGCAGTGACTCGATAGGCAGGGTGCAGAACACCGGGGAGCTGTTTTTT. This translates into CASSDSIGRVQNTGELFF. This chain connects TRBV6-4 to TRBJ2-2, with D perhaps TRBD1 (5 bases). V dropped 0 bases and J dropped 1 base, with 15 bases sitting between them. CDR3 length equals 18 residues. Germline loops: CDR1 MRHNA, CDR2 SNTAGT.

The J gene is TRBJ2-7, the V gene TRBV4-1; D not certain. This CDR3 is built from 14 residues. The V end lost 1 base, the J end lost 3 bases, and 10 bases lay between the germline ends. Germline lookup yields CDR1 MGHRA and CDR2 YSYEKL. CDR3 residues: CASSQARPLYEQYF. CDR3 DNA sequence: TGCGCCAGCAGCCAAGCACGGCCCCTCTACGAGCAGTACTTC.

The chain joins TRBV4-2 to TRBJ2-1; 9 bases agree with TRBD2. This CDR3 spans 16 amino acids. V dropped 0 bases and J dropped 7; count of bases not matched to a gene: 7. The germline V gene has CDR1 LGHNA and CDR2 YNFKEQ. The CDR3 nucleotides read TGTGCCAGCAGCCAAGATCGCGGGAGGGCCGGGAATGAGCAGTTCTTC. Translated, it gives CASSQDRGRAGNEQFF.

The rearrangement joins TRBV21-1 to TRBJ1-3; the table assigns TRBD1, which was not confirmed against the DNA. TRBV21-1 is tagged as a pseudogene. The CDR3 runs 19 residues. CDR3 nucleotide sequence: TGTGCCAGCAGCAAAGGTGGCCATCCGGGACAGGGATCTGGAAACACCATATATTTT. Protein product: CASSKGGHPGQGSGNTIYF.

This clone was seen just once. The chain uses TRBV27 and TRBJ2-1; 8 nucleotides agree with TRBD1. CDR1 MNHEY and CDR2 SMNVEV come from the germline V gene (reference sequence). Germline trimming cut 3 bases from V and 6 bases from J; bases unmatched to any gene: 4. The CDR3 contains 14 residues. In DNA, the CDR3 is TGTGCCAGCAGTTTGACAGGGGTCCTCAATGAGCAGTTCTTC. Its protein is CASSLTGVLNEQFF.

This clone is a singleton in its sample. The CDR3 sequence: CASTLPTGGRTEAFF. CDR3 bases: TGTGCCAGCACCCTACCGACAGGGGGGCGGACTGAAGCTTTCTTT. The V call is TRBV28, the J call TRBJ1-1; 9 bases agree with TRBD1. Germline V CDR1 and CDR2: MDHEN, SYDVKM. The CDR3 extends over 15 amino acids. With V trimmed by 7 bases and J by 5 bases, 11 bases remained unmatched.

The gene calls are TRBV19 and TRBJ2-7; D possibly corresponds to TRBD1 (7 bases). Trimming shortened V by 3 bases and J by 3 bases, and 15 bases separated the two germline ends. This CDR3 comprises 15 residues. The germline CDR1 and CDR2 sequences are LNHDA and SQIVND (reference sequence). CDR3 in amino acids: CASSMEGALVYEQYF. CDR3 in DNA: TGTGCCAGTAGTATGGAGGGGGCTTTGGTCTACGAGCAGTACTTC. Drawing the rest from reference TRBV19 and TRBJ2-7, the complete variable domain is DGGITQSPKYLFRKEGQNVTLSCEQNLNHDAMYWYRQDPGQGLRLIYYSQIVNDFQKGDIAEGYSVSREKKESFPLTVTSAQKNPTAFYLCASSMEGALVYEQYFGPGTRLTVT.

This chain links TRBV28 with TRBJ2-5; tentative D call: TRBD1 (6 bases). The germline CDR1 and CDR2 sequences are MDHEN and SYDVKM. V was cut by 2 bases and J by 4 bases, with 23 bases left in between. The CDR3 sequence is 18 residues long. CDR3 sequence reads: CASSLHPDTGWGRETQYF. DNA of the CDR3: TGTGCCAGCAGTTTACACCCCGACACAGGGTGGGGACGAGAGACCCAGTACTTC.